This T cell receptor (beta chain) was identified in a study of blood T cell repertoires in COVID-19. Study details: COVID-19 samples collected from the United States, Italy and Spain covered acute and convalescent phases. Sample material is recorded as cDNA or gDNA derived from T cells, B-cell-depleted T cells, or PBMCs.

Per the authors' pipeline: Amplification of reference gene primers was used by the study to estimate nucleated cell counts. Sequencing used immunoSEQ multiplex PCR; TCRdb keeps in-frame clones, though not all of them. That table furnishes V, J and clone size, whereas the DNA furnished D and trimming. Here the sample spans roughly 500,000 clones, roughly 85% being singletons. The germline V and J ends were trimmed by 4 bases and 3 bases, with 9 bases remaining between them. CDR3 length equals 14 residues. The receptor comes from a human donor in a cohort sampled during active COVID-19. The chain joins TRBV23-1 to TRBJ2-2, with unresolved D. TRBV23-1 is annotated as an ORF whose role is uncertain. Input material: peripheral blood. CDR3 sequence reads: CASSRRTDTGELFF. CDR3 in DNA: TGCGCCAGCAGTCGTCGCACAGACACCGGGGAGCTGTTTTTT.